This T cell receptor beta chain derives from a study of OX40 agonist ivuxolimab in advanced cancers. Background on the study: Having had anti-PD-1, anti-PD-L1 or anti-CTLA-4 therapy before was allowed, and about 42% had some. Study outcomes and limitations: Blood T cells, both CD4+ and CD8+, expanded clonally by week 6 at 0.1 to 3.0 mg/kg.

Produced via immunoSEQ multiplex PCR; TCRdb's table is partial and in-frame only. This sample has tens of thousands of clones, with approximately 86% found just once. This clone was detected once. What it binds is unknown. Trimming shortened V by 0 bases and J by 4 bases, and 3 bases separated the two germline ends. The CDR3 extends over 13 amino acids. Germline lookup yields CDR1 SGHAT and CDR2 FQNNGV. J is TRBJ2-2 and V is TRBV11-2; D remains unclear. Here the sequenced sample was CD4+ or CD8+ T cells sorted from blood, taken in a trial of the OX40 agonist ivuxolimab. The receptor was derived from an adult with an advanced solid tumor such as melanoma, head and neck, liver or kidney cancer. In DNA, the CDR3 is TGTGCCAGCAGCTTAGAACGCACCGGGGAGCTGTTTTTT. It yields the protein CASSLERTGELFF. The full variable domain, its missing parts supplied by reference TRBV11-2 and TRBJ2-2, is EAGVAQSPRYKIIEKRQSVAFWCNPISGHATLYWYQQILGQGPKLLIQFQNNGVVDDSQLPKDRFSAERLKGVDSTLKIQPAKLEDSAVYLCASSLERTGELFFGEGSRLTVL.